This TCR beta chain came from a study of shared clonotypes between healthy human individuals (dated by TCRdb to 2020 to 2022). Background on the whole study: The cohort comprised two women and a few men aged 18 to 49 years. For each donor, CD4 naive and CD4 memory were each run on three plates, CD8 naive on two plates, and CD8 memory on one plate. To estimate repertoire size and how much clonotype sharing occurs between individuals, the study deeply sequenced the blood TCR repertoires of several healthy adults. To increase sequencing depth and limit assay-specific biases, TCR repertoire library preparation and sequencing were carried out by different laboratories using diverse techniques. Between about 0.8 and 9 billion PBMCs per donor were obtained by leukapheresis. What the study reported, not specific to this receptor: Sampling was restricted to blood, and TCR repertoires in tissues likely differ from the TCR repertoires found in blood. Rarefaction of sorted-subset datasets indicated incomplete sequencing despite the large sequencing depth. Based on pairwise subsampling, the degree of clonotype sharing among donors was expected to be affected by sequencing depth. When a handful of donors were compared, the shared fraction of clonotypes was 5% to 6.5% for naive CD4, approximately 3.3% for naive CD8, 2.3% for memory CD4, and around 0.37% for memory CD8. Estimated clonotype richness was generally larger for naive than for memory subsets. The genetic and exposure-history diversity represented was limited by the small number of donors. Compared with non-shared clonotypes, the clonotypes found in all four sorted-subset donors had higher generation probabilities.

Measured from the cysteine to the phenylalanine, the CDR3 is 14 residues long. CDR3 DNA is the only sequence kept; it has 42 bases, read in frame from the first base. CDR1 and CDR2 are drawn from the germline V gene: SGHNT, YENEEA. The junction carries 11 bases between V and J, which are trimmed by 4 bases and 4 bases respectively. A word on this clone: Its recognized antigen is unknown. Base qualities were left out, and no much larger clone turns up one base away.

Using the deep immunoSEQ assay, TCR CDR3 regions were amplified from genomic DNA by multiplex PCR. For each cell subset, the extracted genomic DNA was distributed evenly across all wells of several immunoSEQ 96-well plates, and each plate served as one replicate. For sorted subsets, 200 ng of genomic DNA, equivalent to roughly 33,000 T cell genomes, went into each replicate PCR. Purified libraries were measured with a Qubit 3.0 fluorometer, size-checked on a Bioanalyzer 2100, and measured again with the KAPA Library Quantification kit. Every immunoSEQ 96-well plate was sequenced on a separate single-read 150-cycle Illumina NextSeq 550 flow cell. The original methods were these. Because the immunoSEQ output included only junctional sequences and no quality scores, the filtering could not be the same as the filtering used for full-length reads. To assign V/J genes and CDR3, sequences were annotated against IMGT germline references using PyIR, a Python wrapper for IgBLAST v1.9. Reads were filtered out if the reads had weak V/J assignments (E-value above 1e-6), no CDR3, stop codons, out-of-frame junctions, or ambiguous translated residues. V3J clonotypes were defined by identical inferred V gene, J gene, and CDR3 amino acid sequence. The percentage overlap between two repertoires was calculated by dividing the number of shared unique clonotypes by the size of the smaller repertoire. Richness of each repertoire was evaluated using RTK rarefaction, the Chao1 estimator, and Recon v2.1 estimates of unobserved clonotypes. OLGA was used to compute generation probabilities for all TCRbeta clonotypes that the gDNA method yielded from a handful of donors. What TCRdb holds here is the immuneACCESS table cut down to in-frame rearrangements. Part of the clones is not present; checked against another copy, under half of the missing clones reflect an unresolved V gene, and the others are unexplained. V, J and clone size were drawn from that table, and D and trimming were deduced from the DNA. The sample profile shows fewer than 3 million clones; around 90% of them were found once. Approximately 0.41% of the sample lies in the top ten.

Donors were healthy HIV-negative adults with no recently reported acute infections or vaccinations. Only Caucasian adults living in Nashville, Tennessee, USA were represented among the donors. Magnetic negative selection was used to enrich CD4+ T cells, after which naive cells were positively selected on CD45RA and the negative fraction became the memory subset. After blood collection by leukapheresis, PBMCs were isolated using Ficoll-Histopaque density gradient centrifugation and then cryopreserved in the vapor phase of liquid nitrogen. Purity and quantity of every magnetically sorted T cell population were checked by analytical flow cytometry. Genomic DNA was isolated from every sorted fraction and measured by UV absorbance on a Nanodrop 2000c.

The V and J segments used are TRBV11-3 and TRBJ1-5; a confident D gene designation cannot be given. The sequence came from a man between 18 and 29 years old in good health. Some clones in this sample may be carry-over from other donors' samples. Material: naive CD4+ T cells from PBMCs. The cell subset or site label here, explained by the study, means: CD45RA+ positively selected. CDR3 region: CASSCGLRNQPQHF. The bases are TGTGCCAGCAGCTGCGGACTGAGAAATCAGCCCCAGCATTTT.